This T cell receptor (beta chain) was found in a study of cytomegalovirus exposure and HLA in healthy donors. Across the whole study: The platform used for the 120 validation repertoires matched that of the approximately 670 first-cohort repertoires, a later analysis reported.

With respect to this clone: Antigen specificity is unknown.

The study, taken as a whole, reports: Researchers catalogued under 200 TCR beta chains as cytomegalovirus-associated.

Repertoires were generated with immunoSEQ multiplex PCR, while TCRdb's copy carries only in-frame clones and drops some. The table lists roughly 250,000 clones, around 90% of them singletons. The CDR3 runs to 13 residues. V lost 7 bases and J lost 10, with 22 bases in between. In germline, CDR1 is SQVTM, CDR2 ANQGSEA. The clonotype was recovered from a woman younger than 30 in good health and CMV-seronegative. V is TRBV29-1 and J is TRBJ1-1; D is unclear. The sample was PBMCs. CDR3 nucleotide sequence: TGCAGCGCTATTATAGACGGGGATTGGCGAGCTTTCTTT. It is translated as CSAIIDGDWRAFF.